The clone carrying this TCR beta chain was picked up many times. From whole blood left unfractionated, total RNA was extracted. The data were obtained in a study of human T cells and chemical hapten exposure. TCRdb re-called the 5' RACE reads with MiXCR, one entry per CDR3 protein. This sample has 130,000 or so distinct CDR3 sequences, with approximately 4% found just once. CDR1 is SGHDT and CDR2 is YYEEEE in the germline V gene. CDR3 size: 14 residues. V was pared by 4 bases and J by 1 base, with 9 bases between. The clonotype was recovered from a female donor in good health. The rearrangement joins TRBV5-6 to TRBJ2-1; no firm D call. CDR3 in DNA: TGTGCCAGCAGCCGGGTCTTGTCCTACAATGAGCAGTTCTTC. It translates to CASSRVLSYNEQFF.